Sequencing of this T cell receptor beta chain was carried out in a study of coeliac disease. This clone was seen a handful of times. The CDR3 loop spans 13 amino acids. Germline V lookup: CDR1 SEHNR, CDR2 FQNEAQ (reference sequence). V was pared by 6 bases and J by 6 bases, with 12 bases between. TCRdb's table, derived via immunoSEQ multiplex PCR, lists solely in-frame clones and lacks some. Of around 6,700 clones in the sample, 66% were seen once. The receptor comes from a man aged 50-60 years with active celiac disease. V usage is TRBV7-9 and J usage is TRBJ2-1; D is perhaps TRBD2 (5 bases). Sequencing was performed on lamina propria lymphocytes from the gut. The CDR3 spells CASSYGLSNEQFF. In nucleotides, the CDR3 is TGTGCCAGCAGTTACGGACTTTCCAATGAGCAGTTCTTC.